This T cell receptor (beta chain) was found in a study of OX40 agonist ivuxolimab in advanced cancers. V lost 4 bases and J lost 1, with 3 bases in between. CDR3 size: 11 residues. CDR1 and CDR2 from the germline V gene are SGHRS and YFSETQ. The method was immunoSEQ multiplex PCR; TCRdb's version includes in-frame clones alone and lacks a portion of them. The sample contains 70,000 to 90,000 clones, less than 90% of which appear only once. A note on this clone: Its target is not known.

Study findings and constraints: Expanded clones tended on average to be more numerous among CD8+ T cells than CD4+.

Material: CD4+ or CD8+ T cells sorted from blood, obtained in a trial of the OX40 agonist ivuxolimab. The V and J genes are TRBV5-1 and TRBJ2-7; D gene unclear. The TCR comes from an adult with an advanced solid tumor such as melanoma, head and neck, liver or kidney cancer. The CDR3 loop is CASSQSYEQYF. CDR3 bases: TGCGCCAGCAGCCAGTCCTACGAGCAGTACTTC.